The 11 T cell receptor beta chains below were found in one sample sequenced in a study of T cells in localized non-small cell lung cancer. Assay: immunoSEQ multiplex PCR; the TCRdb copy retains only in-frame clones and omits some. The sample shows some 5,100 clones, about 28% of them seen only once. The sample here was lung tumor tissue, taken before any cancer treatment. Receptor source: a female donor at least 60 years old with stage I lung adenocarcinoma.

There are a few counts of this clone. The rearrangement uses TRBV6-8 and TRBJ1-5, with D unresolved. Germline V CDR1 and CDR2: MNHGY, SAAAGT. This CDR3 has 15 amino acids. V lost 2 bases to trimming and J lost 7 bases, with 15 bases between them. Written as DNA, the CDR3 is TGTGCCAGCAGTTACACCATACCGGTGAAGCAGCCCCAGCATTTT. Translating gives CASSYTIPVKQPQHF.

This rearrangement joins TRBV11-3 to TRBJ2-3, with TRBD2 matching 10 bases. In germline, CDR1 is SGHNT, CDR2 YENEEA. Trimming cost V 5 bases and J 3 bases; bases outside gene matches: 8. The CDR3 runs to 16 residues. Written as DNA, the CDR3 is TGTGCCAGCAGCCCGACCCTAGCGGGGGTTACAGATACGCAGTATTTT. It translates to CASSPTLAGVTDTQYF.

This clone turned up a few times. The J gene is TRBJ2-7, the V gene TRBV6-8; the match to TRBD2 covers 9 bases. The CDR3 is 16 amino acids. Unmatched junction bases numbered 14, after V lost 7 bases and J lost 4 bases. Looked up from germline, CDR1 is MNHGY and CDR2 is SAAAGT. The CDR3: CASTGDKSGRMYEQYF. The DNA of the CDR3 is TGTGCCAGCACAGGGGACAAGAGCGGGAGGATGTACGAGCAGTACTTC.

This CDR3 is CASSIVGNNEQFF. CDR3 bases: TGTGCCAGTAGTATAGTTGGAAACAATGAGCAGTTCTTC. The rearrangement uses TRBV19 and TRBJ2-1; D unresolved. The ends were cut back, 1 base at V and 5 bases at J, with 6 bases in the middle. The CDR3 is made up of 13 amino acids. The germline gives CDR1 LNHDA, CDR2 SQIVND (reference sequence). Looking up the rest from reference TRBV19 and TRBJ2-1 gives the full variable domain: DGGITQSPKYLFRKEGQNVTLSCEQNLNHDAMYWYRQDPGQGLRLIYYSQIVNDFQKGDIAEGYSVSREKKESFPLTVTSAQKNPTAFYLCASSIVGNNEQFFGPGTRLTVL.

V usage is TRBV11-3 and J usage is TRBJ1-2; no definite D call. V dropped 5 bases and J dropped 6 bases, with 16 bases sitting between them. The CDR3 totals 14 residues. Per the germline V gene, CDR1 is SGHNT and CDR2 is YENEEA. CDR3 DNA sequence: TGTGCCAGCAGCCAAGTAGATCCGATCCATGGCTACACCTTC. Translated: CASSQVDPIHGYTF.

V and J are TRBV18 and TRBJ2-1; TRBD1 matches 7 bases. V shed 2 bases, J shed 3 bases, and the junction held 4 bases outside the gene matches. The germline CDR1 and CDR2 sequences are KGHSH and LQKENI. This CDR3 region has 15 residues. In nucleotides, the CDR3 is TGTGCCAGCTCACCAGAGACAGGGTTCTACAATGAGCAGTTCTTC. It is translated as CASSPETGFYNEQFF.

The V and J genes are TRBV11-3 and TRBJ1-5; D is possibly TRBD1 (5 bases). The CDR3 spans 15 residues. Germline V gene lookup returns CDR1 SGHNT and CDR2 YENEEA. Trimming took off 4 bases at V and 3 bases at J, with 13 bases between the two ends. The CDR3 DNA reads TGTGCCAGCAGCTCCAGTGCAGGGTTCAATCAGCCCCAGCATTTT. Translation: CASSSSAGFNQPQHF.

The rearrangement uses TRBV10-3 and TRBJ2-3; D is unclear. V lost 8 bases and J lost 2, with 8 bases in between. The CDR3 has 12 residues. CDR1 and CDR2 (germline): ENHRY, SYGVKD. The CDR3, as DNA: TGTGCCATCGGGGTCAACACAGATACGCAGTATTTT. Its translation is CAIGVNTDTQYF.

A few counts support this clone. The junction differs from germline at one of its ends, possibly a read error. J is TRBJ2-1 and V is TRBV6-4; 7 bases agree with TRBD2. The germline V gene has CDR1 MRHNA and CDR2 SNTAGT. CDR3 length: 15 amino acids. CDR3 nucleotide sequence: TGTGCCAGCAGTTACTCGATGGGGGAGGGTAATGAGCAGTTCTTC. Amino acids: CASSYSMGEGNEQFF.

The chain uses TRBV19 and TRBJ1-5, with 8 bases lining up with TRBD1. The CDR3 runs 14 residues. V shed 9 bases, J shed 2 bases, and the junction held 6 bases outside the gene matches. The germline V gene has CDR1 LNHDA and CDR2 SQIVND (reference sequence). CDR3 sequence: CASSGQGGNQPQHF. CDR3 coding DNA: TGTGCCAGCAGTGGACAGGGTGGCAATCAGCCCCAGCATTTT.

The chain employs TRBV7-2 and TRBJ2-7; D may be TRBD1 (6 bases). V gave up 7 bases and J gave up 2 bases, with 12 bases separating them. From germline, CDR1 is SGHTA and CDR2 FQGNSA. The CDR3 spans 13 residues. This CDR3 reads CASKRTAAYEQYF. CDR3 nucleotide sequence: TGTGCCAGCAAGCGGACAGCAGCCTACGAGCAGTACTTC.